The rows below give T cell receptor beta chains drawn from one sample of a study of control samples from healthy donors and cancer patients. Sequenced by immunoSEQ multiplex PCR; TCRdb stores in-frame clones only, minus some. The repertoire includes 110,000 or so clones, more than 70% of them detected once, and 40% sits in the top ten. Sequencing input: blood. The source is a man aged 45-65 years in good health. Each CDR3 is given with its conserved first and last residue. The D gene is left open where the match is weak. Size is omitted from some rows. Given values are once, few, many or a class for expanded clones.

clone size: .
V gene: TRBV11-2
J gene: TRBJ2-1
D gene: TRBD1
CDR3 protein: CASSLGGGYEQFF
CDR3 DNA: TGTGCCAGCAGCTTAGGAGGGGGCTATGAGCAGTTCTTC

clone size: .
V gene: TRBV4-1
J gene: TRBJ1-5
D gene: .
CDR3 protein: CASSQDRAEAVPRGQPQHF
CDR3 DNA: TGCGCCAGCAGCCAAGATCGGGCGGAAGCGGTACCGCGGGGACAGCCCCAGCATTTT

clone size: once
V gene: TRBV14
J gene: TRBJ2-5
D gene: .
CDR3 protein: CASSLDSSQKTQYF
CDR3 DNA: TGTGCCAGCAGCCTAGACAGTTCTCAGAAGACCCAGTACTTC

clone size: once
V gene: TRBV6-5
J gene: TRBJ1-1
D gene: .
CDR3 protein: CASSYSMSGRDTEAFF
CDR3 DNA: TGTGCCAGCAGTTACTCGATGTCGGGCAGAGACACTGAAGCTTTCTTT

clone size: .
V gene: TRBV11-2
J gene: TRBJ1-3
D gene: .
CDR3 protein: CASSPARGGVPGNTIYF
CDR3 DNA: TGTGCCAGCAGCCCTGCCAGGGGCGGGGTACCTGGAAACACCATATATTTT

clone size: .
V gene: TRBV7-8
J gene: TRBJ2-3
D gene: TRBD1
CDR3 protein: CASSNLPGQGADTQYF
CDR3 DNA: TGTGCCAGCAGCAACCTTCCGGGACAGGGGGCAGATACGCAGTATTTT

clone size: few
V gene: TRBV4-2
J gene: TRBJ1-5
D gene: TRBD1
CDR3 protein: CASSQSTGESNQPQHF
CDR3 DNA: TGTGCCAGCAGCCAGAGCACAGGGGAGAGCAATCAGCCCCAGCATTTT

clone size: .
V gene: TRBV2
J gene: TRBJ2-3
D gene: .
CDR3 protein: CASNPGGGPGTDTQYF
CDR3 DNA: TGTGCCAGCAACCCTGGGGGGGGGCCGGGAACAGATACGCAGTATTTT

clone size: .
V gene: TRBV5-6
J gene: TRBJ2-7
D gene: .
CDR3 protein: CASLRALSYEQYF
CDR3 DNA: TGTGCCAGCCTCAGGGCCCTCTCCTACGAGCAGTACTTC

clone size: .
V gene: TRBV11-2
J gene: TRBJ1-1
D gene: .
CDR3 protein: CASSFPDRSTEAFF
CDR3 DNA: TGTGCCAGCAGCTTCCCCGACAGGAGCACTGAAGCTTTCTTT

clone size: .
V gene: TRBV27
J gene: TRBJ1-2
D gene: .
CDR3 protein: CASSTGNGGHTF
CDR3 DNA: TGTGCCAGCAGTACAGGGAACGGTGGCCACACCTTC

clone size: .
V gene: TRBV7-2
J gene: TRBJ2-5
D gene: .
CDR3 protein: CASSSPTDQETQYF
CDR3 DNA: TGTGCCAGCAGCTCACCGACGGATCAAGAGACCCAGTACTTC

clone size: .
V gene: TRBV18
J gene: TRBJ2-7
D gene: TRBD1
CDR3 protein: CASSPGQRSYEQYF
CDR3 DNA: TGTGCCAGCTCACCGGGACAGCGCTCCTACGAGCAGTACTTC

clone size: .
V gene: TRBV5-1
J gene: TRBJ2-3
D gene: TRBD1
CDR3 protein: CASSLALLGQGTSDTQYF
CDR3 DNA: TGCGCCAGCAGCTTGGCCTTGTTGGGACAGGGGACGTCAGATACGCAGTATTTT

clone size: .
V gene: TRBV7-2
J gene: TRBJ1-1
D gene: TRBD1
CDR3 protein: CASSLTGEAEAFF
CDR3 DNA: TGTGCCAGCAGCTTAACAGGGGAGGCTGAAGCTTTCTTT

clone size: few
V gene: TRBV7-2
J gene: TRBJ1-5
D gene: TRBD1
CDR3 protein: CASSFTGGAGQPQHF
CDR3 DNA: TGTGCCAGCAGCTTCACAGGGGGCGCAGGTCAGCCCCAGCATTTT

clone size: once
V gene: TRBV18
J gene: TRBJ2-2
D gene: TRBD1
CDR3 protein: CASSPYGQGPVTGELFF
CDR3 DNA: TGTGCCAGCTCACCCTACGGACAGGGCCCTGTGACCGGGGAGCTGTTTTTT

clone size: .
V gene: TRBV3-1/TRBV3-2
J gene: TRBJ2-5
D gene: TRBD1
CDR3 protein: CASSMRRTGQETQYF
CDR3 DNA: TGTGCCAGCAGCATGAGGCGGACAGGGCAAGAGACCCAGTACTTC

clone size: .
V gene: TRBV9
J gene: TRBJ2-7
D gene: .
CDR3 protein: CASSPSLSVSYEQYF
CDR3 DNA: TGTGCCAGCAGCCCGTCGCTTAGCGTCTCCTACGAGCAGTACTTC

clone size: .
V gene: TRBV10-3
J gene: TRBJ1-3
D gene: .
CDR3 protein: CAIVDPSSGNTIYF
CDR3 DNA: TGTGCCATCGTCGACCCGAGCTCTGGAAACACCATATATTTT

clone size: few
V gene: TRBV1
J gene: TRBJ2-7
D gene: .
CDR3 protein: CTSSQGGTYEQYF
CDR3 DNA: TGCACCAGCAGCCAAGGAGGGACCTACGAGCAGTACTTC

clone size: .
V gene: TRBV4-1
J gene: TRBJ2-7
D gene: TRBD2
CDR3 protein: CASSRQRGLQYEQYF
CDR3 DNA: TGCGCCAGCAGCCGCCAGCGGGGGTTACAATACGAGCAGTACTTC

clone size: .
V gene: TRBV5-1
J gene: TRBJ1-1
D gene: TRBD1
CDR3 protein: CASSPGTGAEEAFF
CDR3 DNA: TGCGCCAGCAGCCCGGGGACAGGGGCGGAGGAAGCTTTCTTT

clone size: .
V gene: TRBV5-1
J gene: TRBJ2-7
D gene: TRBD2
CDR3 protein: CASSLAASGGYEQYF
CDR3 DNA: TGCGCCAGCAGCTTGGCGGCTAGCGGGGGCTACGAGCAGTACTTC

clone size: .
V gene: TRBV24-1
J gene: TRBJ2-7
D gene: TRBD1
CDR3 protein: CATSDPRQGKIEQYF
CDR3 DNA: TGTGCCACCAGTGACCCGCGACAGGGGAAAATCGAGCAGTACTTC

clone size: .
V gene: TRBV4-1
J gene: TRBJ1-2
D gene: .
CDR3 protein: CASSQESEGSYGYTF
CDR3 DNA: TGCGCCAGCAGCCAAGAATCGGAGGGCTCCTATGGCTACACCTTC

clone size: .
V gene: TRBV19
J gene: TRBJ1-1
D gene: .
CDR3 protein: CASSIDLGGTDTEAFF
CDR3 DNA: TGTGCCAGTAGTATAGATCTGGGGGGGACGGACACTGAAGCTTTCTTT

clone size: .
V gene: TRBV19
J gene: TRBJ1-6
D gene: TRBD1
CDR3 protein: CASSPRQGGNSPLHF
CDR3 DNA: TGTGCCAGTAGTCCCCGACAGGGGGGGAATTCACCCCTCCACTTT

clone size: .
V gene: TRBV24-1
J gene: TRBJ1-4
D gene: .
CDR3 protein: CATSDSAQIEKLFF
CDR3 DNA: TGTGCCACCAGTGATTCCGCCCAGATTGAAAAACTGTTTTTT

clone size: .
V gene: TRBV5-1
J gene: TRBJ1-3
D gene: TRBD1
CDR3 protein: CASSLLTGAGNTIYF
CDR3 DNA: TGCGCCAGCAGCTTGCTGACAGGGGCTGGAAACACCATATATTTT

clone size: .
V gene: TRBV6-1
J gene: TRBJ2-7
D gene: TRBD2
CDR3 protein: CASSVLAGASEPYEQYF
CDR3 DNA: TGTGCCAGCAGTGTCCTAGCGGGGGCCTCGGAACCCTACGAGCAGTACTTC

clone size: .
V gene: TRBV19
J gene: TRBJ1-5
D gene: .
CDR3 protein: CASSIQGFDSNQPQHF
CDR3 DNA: TGTGCCAGTAGTATTCAAGGGTTCGATAGCAATCAGCCCCAGCATTTT